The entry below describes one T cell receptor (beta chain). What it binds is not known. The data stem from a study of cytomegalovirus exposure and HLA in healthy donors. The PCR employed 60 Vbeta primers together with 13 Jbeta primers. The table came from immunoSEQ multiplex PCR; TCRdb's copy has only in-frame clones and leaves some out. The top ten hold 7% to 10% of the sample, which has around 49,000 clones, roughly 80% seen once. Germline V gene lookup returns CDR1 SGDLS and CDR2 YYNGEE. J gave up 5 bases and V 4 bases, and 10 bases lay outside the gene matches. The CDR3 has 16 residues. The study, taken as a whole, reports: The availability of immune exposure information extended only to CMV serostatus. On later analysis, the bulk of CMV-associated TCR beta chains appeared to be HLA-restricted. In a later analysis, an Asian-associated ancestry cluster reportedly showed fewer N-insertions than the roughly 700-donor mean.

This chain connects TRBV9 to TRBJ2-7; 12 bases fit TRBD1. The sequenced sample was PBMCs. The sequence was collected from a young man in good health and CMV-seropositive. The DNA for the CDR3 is TGTGCCAGCAGCCTAAAAAGCGGGACAGGGGGCGACGAGCAGTACTTC. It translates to CASSLKSGTGGDEQYF.